This entry is about one T cell receptor beta chain. Its antigen is not known. This sample was included in a study of T cells expressing NK-cell markers. Study findings and constraints: It was still unclear whether expanded NKG2C+ T cell clones were HCMV specific.

TCRdb reworked the 5' RACE reads into one entry per CDR3 protein, no DNA. The data show approximately 380,000 distinct CDR3 sequences, and the top ten clones hold under 6.5%. The sequencing sample was made of blood T cells: a sorted CD56 or NKG2C T cell subset, CD4+ or CD8+ T cells, or bulk PBMC T cells (not recorded which). This clonotype was obtained from a man between 18 and 69 years old in good health.

CDR3 sequence reads: CSARLMGLAGSNEQFF. The chain joins TRBV20-1 to TRBJ2-1; TCRdb designates TRBD2, a call that cannot be tested without DNA. There are 16 residues in the CDR3. Germline V gene lookup returns CDR1 DFQATT and CDR2 SNEGSKA (reference sequence).